This TCR beta chain was captured in a study of blood T cells in healthy people across ages. Study-level points and caveats: The long-lived group displayed more naive CD4+ cells, plus higher diversity, than the aged donors did. Per million T cells, TCR beta diversity dropped roughly linearly as age increased. With unsorted PBMCs, a conclusive comparison of naive versus antigen-experienced cells was not possible.

As for this clonotype: Its antigen remains unknown. Germline is not matched at one junction end, which may reflect a read error.

Germline V CDR1 and CDR2: SSHAT, FNYEAQ (reference sequence). The CDR3 has 16 amino acids. It was with a sample-barcoded 5' primer and a J-beta primer mix that a second PCR of roughly 7 to 12 cycles was run. TCRdb reanalysed the 5' RACE reads using MiXCR and keeps one entry per CDR3 protein. The sample shows 1.8 million or so distinct CDR3 sequences, approximately 39% of them seen only once. For every donor, a draw yielded roughly 9.3 milliliters of peripheral blood. What was sequenced was blood. This TCR was recovered from a human donor in good health. This sequence joins TRBV7-7 and TRBJ2-5; 7 bases line up with TRBD1. This CDR3 is CASSSRGPTTQETQYF. The CDR3 coding sequence is TGTGCTAGCAGCTCGAGGGGGCCAACCACCCAAGAGACCCAGTACTTC.